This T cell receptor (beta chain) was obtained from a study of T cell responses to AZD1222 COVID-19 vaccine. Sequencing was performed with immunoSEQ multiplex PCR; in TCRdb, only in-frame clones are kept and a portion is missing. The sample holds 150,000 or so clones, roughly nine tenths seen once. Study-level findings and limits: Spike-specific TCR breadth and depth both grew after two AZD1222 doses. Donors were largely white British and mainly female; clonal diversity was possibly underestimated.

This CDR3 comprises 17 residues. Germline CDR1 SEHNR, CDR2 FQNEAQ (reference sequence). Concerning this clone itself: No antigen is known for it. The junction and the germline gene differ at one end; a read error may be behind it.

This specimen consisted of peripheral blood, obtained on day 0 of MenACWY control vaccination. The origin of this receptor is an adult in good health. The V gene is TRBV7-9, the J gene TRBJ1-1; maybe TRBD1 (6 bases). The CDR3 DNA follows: TGTGTCAGCAGCCAGGGGACCGGGACATTCAAGGGGACTGAAGCTTTCTTT. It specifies CVSSQGTGTFKGTEAFF.